This TCR beta chain was retrieved from a study of blood T cell repertoires in COVID-19. About the study: Samples of COVID-19 (acute and convalescent) were obtained from the United States, Italy and Spain. T cells, B-cell-depleted T cells, or PBMCs provided the cDNA or gDNA that served as material.

In the original analysis: Researchers report that nucleated cell counts were estimated from reference gene primer amplification. Libraries were prepared by immunoSEQ multiplex PCR; TCRdb keeps only in-frame clonotypes and omits some of them. The DNA was the basis for D and trimming; V, J and clone size are from that table. The profile covers 130,000 or so clones, with around 86% appearing a single time and roughly 1.6% taken by the ten largest. The CDR3 totals 19 residues. CDR1 LGHDT and CDR2 YNNKEL come from the germline V gene (reference sequence). V lost 2 bases and J lost 1; bases outside the gene matches: 9.

The chain couples TRBV3-1 (or the pseudogene TRBV3-2) to TRBJ2-2; 11 bases fit TRBD1. Sequenced material: peripheral blood. The sequence derives from a human donor in a cohort sampled during active COVID-19. The DNA for the CDR3 is TGTGCCAGCAGCCAAAGGACAGGGGGCCTTTCGATGAACACCGGGGAGCTGTTTTTT. Residues: CASSQRTGGLSMNTGELFF.